Each of the 15 T cell receptor beta chains below was sequenced from the same sample in a study of cytomegalovirus exposure and HLA in healthy donors. In the PCR, 60 Vbeta and 13 Jbeta primers were used. Only in-frame clones appear in the TCRdb table, and some are missing; sequencing was by immunoSEQ multiplex PCR. Among around 97,000 clones listed, around a tenth were seen once. The source material was PBMCs. The receptors derive from a man aged 50 to 59 in good health and CMV-seropositive.

The V call is TRBV7-2, the J call TRBJ1-4; TRBD1 matches 7 bases. CDR1 SGHTA and CDR2 FQGNSA come from the germline V gene. The CDR3 covers 15 residues. J was trimmed by 5 bases and V by 3 bases; bases with no gene match: 6. Written as DNA, the CDR3 is TGTGCCAGCAGCTTGAAGACAGGGCAAAATGAAAAACTGTTTTTT. This codes for CASSLKTGQNEKLFF.

This clone was detected many times. The gene calls are TRBV19 and TRBJ2-7; 7 bases are shared with TRBD2. Unmatched junction bases numbered 12, after V lost 3 bases and J lost 7 bases. This CDR3 is built from 15 residues. Per the germline V gene, CDR1 is LNHDA and CDR2 is SQIVND (reference sequence). The CDR3 nucleotides are TGTGCCAGTAGTATTGAAGGCGGGAGTAAAGGGGAGCAGTACTTC. Amino acid sequence: CASSIEGGSKGEQYF. The whole variable domain, remainder taken from reference TRBV19 and TRBJ2-7, is DGGITQSPKYLFRKEGQNVTLSCEQNLNHDAMYWYRQDPGQGLRLIYYSQIVNDFQKGDIAEGYSVSREKKESFPLTVTSAQKNPTAFYLCASSIEGGSKGEQYFGPGTRLTVT.

This clone was recorded a few times. V gene TRBV6-5 combines with J gene TRBJ2-7; 7 positions agree with TRBD1. CDR1 is MNHEY, CDR2 SVGAGI, per germline. The CDR3 loop spans 14 amino acids. The V gene end was trimmed by 6 bases and the J gene end by 3 bases; junction bases not matched to a gene: 8. This CDR3 is CASRAGGVGYEQYF. The CDR3 DNA reads as TGTGCCAGCAGGGCAGGGGGTGTAGGCTACGAGCAGTACTTC.

The chain carries TRBV5-6 and TRBJ2-3; D not resolved. CDR3 size: 13 residues. V lost 3 bases to trimming and J lost 5 bases, with 10 bases between them. Germline V gives CDR1 SGHDT, CDR2 YYEEEE. The CDR3 spells CASSWARVDTQYF. For the CDR3, the DNA is TGTGCCAGCAGCTGGGCCCGTGTAGATACGCAGTATTTT. The variable domain in full, with the rest retrieved from reference TRBV5-6 and TRBJ2-3, is DAGVTQSPTHLIKTRGQQVTLRCSPKSGHDTVSWYQQALGQGPQFIFQYYEEEERQRGNFPDRFSGHQFPNYSSELNVNALLLGDSALYLCASSWARVDTQYFGPGTRLTVL.

Only one count was recorded for this clone. The chain combines TRBV9 with TRBJ1-2; the D gene is possibly TRBD1 (5 bases). Per the germline V gene, CDR1 is SGDLS and CDR2 is YYNGEE. The CDR3 totals 16 residues. Trimming pared 4 bases from V and 6 bases from J, leaving 22 bases between. The CDR3 nucleotides are TGTGCCAGCAGCCGAGGCAGAGTCCCAGGGATGAATGGCTACACCTTC. It yields the protein CASSRGRVPGMNGYTF.

This sequence joins TRBV20-1 and TRBJ2-5, with no clear D. The DNA end lines up better with TRBJ2-7; the J call may be wrong. Germline CDR1 reads DFQATT; CDR2 reads SNEGSKA (reference sequence). This CDR3 comprises 11 residues. The CDR3: CSAMRNYEQYF. CDR3 coding DNA: TGCAGTGCTATGCGGAACTACGAGCAGTACTTC.

In this sample, this clone turned up a few times. This chain uses TRBV5-6 with TRBJ1-5; 10 nucleotides line up with TRBD1. The V segment lost 3 bases and the J segment 10 bases; nucleotides outside the gene matches: 10. This CDR3 has 15 residues. Per germline, CDR1 SGHDT and CDR2 YYEEEE. The CDR3 loop reads CASSSVGQGITPQHF. The CDR3 bases are TGTGCCAGCAGCTCCGTGGGACAGGGGATTACCCCCCAGCATTTT.

A few counts support this clone. The V call is TRBV6-1, the J call TRBJ1-2, with a weak D call TRBD1 (5 bases). Germline V gene sequence: CDR1 MNHNS, CDR2 SASEGT. CDR3 length: 10 amino acids. The germline V and J ends were trimmed by 11 bases and 8 bases, with 12 bases remaining between them. This CDR3 reads CAGGGGGYTF. The CDR3, as DNA: TGTGCCGGGGGAGGTGGAGGCTACACCTTC.

The chain has TRBV5-4 and TRBJ2-3; 15 positions agree with TRBD2. J lost 3 bases, V lost 4 bases, and 3 bases had no gene match. The CDR3 loop spans 16 amino acids. CDR1 and CDR2 from the germline V gene are SGHNT and YYREEE (reference sequence). The CDR3 region is CASSGTSGRPTDTQYF. CDR3 nucleotides: TGTGCCAGCAGCGGGACTAGCGGGAGGCCTACAGATACGCAGTATTTT.

This clone appeared a few times. The rearrangement joins TRBV7-6 to TRBJ2-7; weak D call: TRBD2 (6 bases). Trimming pared 5 bases from V and 4 bases from J, leaving 9 bases between. The germline gives CDR1 SGHVS, CDR2 FNYEAQ. The CDR3 extends over 12 amino acids. CDR3 nucleotides: TGTGCCAGCAGCCAGGCGGGATACGAGCAGTACTTC. It codes for CASSQAGYEQYF.

This clone was counted a few times. This chain connects TRBV7-9 to TRBJ2-1; D might be TRBD2 (5 bases). Germline V gene lookup returns CDR1 SEHNR and CDR2 FQNEAQ (reference sequence). The CDR3 sequence is 14 residues long. Trimming removed 2 bases from V and 8 bases from J, with 13 bases in between. The CDR3 here is CASSLLLASYEQFF. The DNA for the CDR3 is TGTGCCAGCAGCTTACTTCTAGCTAGCTATGAGCAGTTCTTC.

This clone was found a few times. The rearrangement joins TRBV20-1 to TRBJ1-1; D unclear. V gave up 8 bases and J gave up 11 bases, with 9 bases separating them. Germline CDR1 DFQATT, CDR2 SNEGSKA (reference sequence). The CDR3 has 8 amino acids. CDR3 coding DNA: TGCAGTACCCCGGGGGCTTTCTTT. This codes for CSTPGAFF.

In DNA, the CDR3 is TGTGCCTGGAGTGTAGCCGGAAGCGGGAGGGGCCAAGAGACCCAGTACTTC. It specifies CAWSVAGSGRGQETQYF. The V call is TRBV30, the J call TRBJ2-5; 10 bases are a match to TRBD2. After removal of 0 bases from V and 1 base from J, the junction contained 8 bases not matched to a gene. Germline V lookup: CDR1 GTSNPN, CDR2 SVGIG (reference sequence). This CDR3 spans 17 amino acids. Together with reference TRBV30 and TRBJ2-5, the CDR3 gives the full variable domain: SQTIHQWPATLVQPVGSPLSLECTVEGTSNPNLYWYRQAAGRGLQLLFYSVGIGQISSEVPQNLSASRPQDRQFILSSKKLLLSDSGFYLCAWSVAGSGRGQETQYFGPGTRLLVL.

The chain carries TRBV28 and TRBJ1-1, with no clear D. CDR3 length equals 14 residues. Trimming removed 6 bases at V and 0 bases at J, with 11 bases between. The germline gives CDR1 MDHEN, CDR2 SYDVKM. In DNA, the CDR3 is TGTGCCAGCAGGGCAGGTGCTATGAACACTGAAGCTTTCTTT. Encoded protein: CASRAGAMNTEAFF.

The J gene is TRBJ2-3, the V gene TRBV5-1, with D unresolved. The CDR3 spans 21 residues. Germline lookup yields CDR1 SGHRS and CDR2 YFSETQ. The V end was cut by 0 bases, the J end by 0 bases, with 26 bases between. The CDR3 protein is CASSLEFSSASLTTSTDTQYF. For the CDR3, the DNA is TGCGCCAGCAGCTTGGAATTCAGCAGCGCTTCACTCACTACTAGCACAGATACGCAGTATTTT.